This T cell receptor (beta chain) is drawn from a study of Tregs in tolerant kidney transplant recipients. The CDR3 totals 17 residues. Germline loops: CDR1 SGHKS, CDR2 YYEKEE (reference sequence). V was pared by 4 bases and J by 0 bases, with 17 bases between. Unstimulated Tregs (CD4+CD25+CD127-) and CD4+CD25- non-Tregs were sorted from PBMCs. The table came from immunoSEQ multiplex PCR; TCRdb's copy has only in-frame clones and leaves some out. The data show some 110,000 clones, roughly nine tenths seen once. The receptor was derived from a human donor in good health. The sample taken for sequencing was CD4+ T cells from blood. The rearrangement uses TRBV5-5 and TRBJ1-5; maybe TRBD1 (5 bases). The CDR3 DNA reads TGTGCCAGCAGCCGGCTAGGAACAGGTATTAGCAATCAGCCCCAGCATTTT. Translating it yields CASSRLGTGISNQPQHF.